The present T cell receptor (beta chain) was sequenced within a study of cytomegalovirus exposure and HLA in healthy donors. Study observations and caveats: Reports credit the classifier with highly specific, highly sensitive diagnosis of cytomegalovirus status. That first-cohort TCR clusters tended to co-occur in the 130 or so validation repertoires was found in a later analysis. There were a few CMV-associated chains whose specificity for CMV antigens was confirmed in vitro. Most TCR sequences were uncommon, yet certain public TCRs appeared in many donors.

Remarks on this clone: Its antigen is not known.

The CDR3 is made up of 18 amino acids. Germline assignment: CDR1 WSHSY and CDR2 SAAADI. With 0 bases clipped from V and 2 bases from J, the junction kept 11 bases outside the gene matches. Libraries were prepared by immunoSEQ multiplex PCR; TCRdb keeps only in-frame clonotypes and omits some of them. The repertoire holds about 60,000 clones, approximately 96% seen once, with 0.85% to 1% in the top ten. The clonotype comes from a man aged 18 to 30 in good health and CMV-seronegative. The sample taken for sequencing was PBMCs. The chain has TRBV10-2 and TRBJ2-7; 9 bases match TRBD2. CDR3 DNA sequence: TGCGCCAGCAGTGAGTCGATTGGCCTAGCGGGAAACCCCTACGAGCAGTACTTC. Encoded protein: CASSESIGLAGNPYEQYF.